Here is one T cell receptor beta chain with its context. Its antigen is not identified. This specimen belongs to a study of cytomegalovirus exposure and HLA in healthy donors. Study conclusions and caveats: A few chains linked to CMV were shown in vitro to be specific for CMV antigens. Highly shared sequence variants in one cluster were likely a sequencing artifact. Trimming of TCR beta V- and J-genes showed a link, identified in a later analysis, to a missense DCLRE1C variant. Fewer N-insertions than the roughly 670-donor mean were reportedly shown by an Asian-associated ancestry cluster in a later analysis.

Germline trimming cut 4 bases from V and 4 bases from J; bases unmatched to any gene: 6. Germline CDR1 reads SQVTM; CDR2 reads ANQGSEA. The CDR3 extends over 14 amino acids. The PCR was carried out with 60 Vbeta primers and 13 Jbeta primers. Some clones are missing from TCRdb's copy, which holds only in-frame ones; the method was immunoSEQ multiplex PCR. Of some 180,000 clones listed, about four fifths are singletons. The receptor was isolated from a woman aged 25 to 45 in good health and CMV-seronegative. What was sequenced was PBMCs. V and J are TRBV29-1 and TRBJ1-4, with 7 bases matching TRBD1. The CDR3 is CSVGGGQRNEKLFF. The CDR3 DNA is TGCAGCGTTGGAGGGGGACAGCGTAATGAAAAACTGTTTTTT.